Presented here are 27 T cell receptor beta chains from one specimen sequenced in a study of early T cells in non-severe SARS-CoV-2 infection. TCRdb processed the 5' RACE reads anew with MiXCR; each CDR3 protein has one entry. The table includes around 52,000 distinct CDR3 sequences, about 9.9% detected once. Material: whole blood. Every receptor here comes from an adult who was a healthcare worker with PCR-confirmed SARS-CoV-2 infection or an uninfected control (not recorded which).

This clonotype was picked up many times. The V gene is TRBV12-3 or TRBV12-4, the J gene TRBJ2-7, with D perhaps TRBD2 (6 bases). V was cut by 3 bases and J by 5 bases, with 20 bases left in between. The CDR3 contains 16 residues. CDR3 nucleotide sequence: TGTGCCAGCAGTTTCGCTGTTATAAGGGAGGACAACGAGCAGTACTTC. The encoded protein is CASSFAVIREDNEQYF.

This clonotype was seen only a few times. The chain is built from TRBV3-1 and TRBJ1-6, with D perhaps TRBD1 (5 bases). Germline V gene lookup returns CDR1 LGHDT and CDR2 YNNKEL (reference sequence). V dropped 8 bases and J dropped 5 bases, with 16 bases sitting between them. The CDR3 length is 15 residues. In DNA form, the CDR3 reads TGTGCCAGCGGACCTAGACAGTCCCATAATTCACCCCTCCACTTT. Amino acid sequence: CASGPRQSHNSPLHF.

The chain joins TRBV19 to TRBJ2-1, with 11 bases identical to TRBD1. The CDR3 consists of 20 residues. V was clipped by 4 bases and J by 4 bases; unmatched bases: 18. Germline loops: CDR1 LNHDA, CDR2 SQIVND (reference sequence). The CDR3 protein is CASSTSDRGLAGGKYNEQFF. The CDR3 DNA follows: TGTGCCAGTAGTACTTCGGACAGGGGGCTGGCGGGAGGCAAGTACAATGAGCAGTTCTTC. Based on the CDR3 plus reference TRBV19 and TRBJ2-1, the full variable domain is DGGITQSPKYLFRKEGQNVTLSCEQNLNHDAMYWYRQDPGQGLRLIYYSQIVNDFQKGDIAEGYSVSREKKESFPLTVTSAQKNPTAFYLCASSTSDRGLAGGKYNEQFFGPGTRLTVL.

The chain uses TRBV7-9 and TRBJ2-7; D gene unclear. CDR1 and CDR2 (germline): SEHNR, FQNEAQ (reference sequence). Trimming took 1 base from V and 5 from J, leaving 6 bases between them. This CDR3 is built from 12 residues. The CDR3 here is CASSLVVHEQYF. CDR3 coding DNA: TGTGCCAGCAGCTTAGTGGTCCACGAGCAGTACTTC.

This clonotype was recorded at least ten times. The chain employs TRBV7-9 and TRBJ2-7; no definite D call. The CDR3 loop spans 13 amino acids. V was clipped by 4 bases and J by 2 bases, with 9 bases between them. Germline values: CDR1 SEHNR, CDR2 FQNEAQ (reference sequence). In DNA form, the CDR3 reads TGTGCCAGCAGCTCAGACTGGACCTACGAGCAGTACTTC. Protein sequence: CASSSDWTYEQYF.

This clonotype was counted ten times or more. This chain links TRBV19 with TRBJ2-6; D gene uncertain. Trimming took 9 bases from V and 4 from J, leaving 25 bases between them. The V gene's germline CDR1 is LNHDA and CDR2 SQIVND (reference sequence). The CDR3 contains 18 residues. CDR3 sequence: CARGPGRVECCGANVLTF. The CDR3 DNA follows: TGTGCCAGAGGCCCGGGTCGGGTGGAGTGTTGCGGGGCCAACGTCCTGACTTTC.

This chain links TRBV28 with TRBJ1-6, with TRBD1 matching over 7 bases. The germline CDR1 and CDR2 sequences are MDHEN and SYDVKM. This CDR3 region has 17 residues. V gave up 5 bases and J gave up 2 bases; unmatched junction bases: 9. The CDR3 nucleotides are TGTGCCAGCAGTCCCCAGACAGGGCAGCCCTATAATTCACCCCTCCACTTT. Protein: CASSPQTGQPYNSPLHF.

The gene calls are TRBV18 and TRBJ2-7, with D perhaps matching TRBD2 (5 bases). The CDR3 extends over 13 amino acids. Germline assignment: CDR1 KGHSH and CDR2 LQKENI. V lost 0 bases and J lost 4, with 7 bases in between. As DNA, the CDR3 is TGTGCCAGCTCACCACCGGGCGGGTACGAGCAGTACTTC. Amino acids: CASSPPGGYEQYF.

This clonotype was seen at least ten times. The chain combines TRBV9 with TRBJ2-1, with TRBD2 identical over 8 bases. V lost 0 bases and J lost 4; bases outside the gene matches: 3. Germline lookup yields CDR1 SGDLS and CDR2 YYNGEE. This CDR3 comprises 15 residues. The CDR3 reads CASSVDSGGYNEQFF. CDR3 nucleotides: TGTGCCAGCAGCGTAGACAGCGGGGGATACAATGAGCAGTTCTTC.

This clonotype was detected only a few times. CDR3 coding DNA: TGTGCCAGCAGTCCAACAGGGGGCTCTGGCTACACCTTC. This codes for CASSPTGGSGYTF. The chain employs TRBV6-1 and TRBJ1-2, with 9 bases lining up with TRBD1. The CDR3 is made up of 13 amino acids. From germline, CDR1 is MNHNS and CDR2 SASEGT. V was pared by 5 bases and J by 7 bases, with 5 bases of the junction left unmatched.

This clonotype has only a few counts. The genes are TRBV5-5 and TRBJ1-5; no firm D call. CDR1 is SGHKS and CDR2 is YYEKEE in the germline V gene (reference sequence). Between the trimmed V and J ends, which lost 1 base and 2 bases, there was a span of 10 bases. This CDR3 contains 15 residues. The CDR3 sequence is CASSLMQTGNQPQHF. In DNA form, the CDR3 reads TGTGCCAGCAGCTTGATGCAGACGGGCAATCAGCCCCAGCATTTT.

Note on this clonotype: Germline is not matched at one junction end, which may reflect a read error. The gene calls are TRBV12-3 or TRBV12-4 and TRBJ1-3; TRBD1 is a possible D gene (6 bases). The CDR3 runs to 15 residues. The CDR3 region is CASTLARGPGNTIYF. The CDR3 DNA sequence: TGTGCCAGCACCCTCGCCCGGGGGCCTGGAAACACCATATATTTC.

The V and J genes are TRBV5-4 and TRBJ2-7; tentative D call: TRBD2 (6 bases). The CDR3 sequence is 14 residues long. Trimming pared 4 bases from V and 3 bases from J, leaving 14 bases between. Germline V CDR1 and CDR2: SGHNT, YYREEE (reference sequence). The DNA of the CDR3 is TGTGCCAGCAGCCGTGGAGGGAAAGGCTACGAGCAGTACTTC. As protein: CASSRGGKGYEQYF.

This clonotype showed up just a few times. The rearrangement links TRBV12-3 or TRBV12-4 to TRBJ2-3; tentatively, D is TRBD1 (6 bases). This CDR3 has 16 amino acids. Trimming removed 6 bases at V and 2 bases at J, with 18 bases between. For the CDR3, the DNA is TGTGCCAGCAGCCCCAGGGGTGGACGGACCACAGATACGCAGTATTTT. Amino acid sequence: CASSPRGGRTTDTQYF.

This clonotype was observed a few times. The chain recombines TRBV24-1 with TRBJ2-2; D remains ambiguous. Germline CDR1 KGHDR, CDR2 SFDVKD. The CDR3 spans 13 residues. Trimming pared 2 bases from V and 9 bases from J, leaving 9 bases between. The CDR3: CATSDYDRRELFF. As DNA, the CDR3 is TGTGCCACCAGTGATTACGACCGACGGGAGCTGTTTTTT.

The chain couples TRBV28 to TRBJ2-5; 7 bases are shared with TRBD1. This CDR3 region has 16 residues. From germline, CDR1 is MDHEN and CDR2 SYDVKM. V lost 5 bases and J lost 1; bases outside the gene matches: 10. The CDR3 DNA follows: TGTGCCAGCAGTCCCATCATTGGACAGGTCCAAGAGACCCAGTACTTC. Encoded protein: CASSPIIGQVQETQYF.

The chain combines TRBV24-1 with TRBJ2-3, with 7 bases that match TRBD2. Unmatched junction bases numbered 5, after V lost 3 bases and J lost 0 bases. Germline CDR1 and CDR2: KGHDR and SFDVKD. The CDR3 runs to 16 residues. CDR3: CATSDPLAESTDTQYF. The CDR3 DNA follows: TGTGCCACCAGTGATCCCCTAGCGGAGAGCACAGATACGCAGTATTTT.

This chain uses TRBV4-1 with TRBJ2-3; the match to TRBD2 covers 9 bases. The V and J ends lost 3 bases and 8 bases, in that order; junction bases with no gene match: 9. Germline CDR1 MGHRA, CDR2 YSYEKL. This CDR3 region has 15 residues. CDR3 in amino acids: CASSQVVAGGPTQYF. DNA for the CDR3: TGCGCCAGCAGCCAGGTCGTGGCGGGAGGGCCTACGCAGTATTTT.

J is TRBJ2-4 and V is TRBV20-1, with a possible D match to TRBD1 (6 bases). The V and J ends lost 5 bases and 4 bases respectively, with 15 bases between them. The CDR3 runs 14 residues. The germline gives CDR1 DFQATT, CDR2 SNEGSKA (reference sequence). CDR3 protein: CSAGEGQSKNIQYF. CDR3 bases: TGCAGTGCTGGTGAAGGACAGAGTAAAAACATTCAGTACTTC.

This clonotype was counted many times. The CDR3 region is CSARDRLAGVTNTGELFF. CDR3 bases: TGCAGTGCTAGAGACCGACTAGCGGGGGTTACGAACACCGGGGAGCTGTTTTTT. V is TRBV20-1 and J is TRBJ2-2; 12 nucleotides line up with TRBD2. V shed 0 bases, J shed 0 bases, and the junction held 5 bases outside the gene matches. The CDR3 spans 18 residues. CDR1 is DFQATT, CDR2 SNEGSKA, per germline (reference sequence).

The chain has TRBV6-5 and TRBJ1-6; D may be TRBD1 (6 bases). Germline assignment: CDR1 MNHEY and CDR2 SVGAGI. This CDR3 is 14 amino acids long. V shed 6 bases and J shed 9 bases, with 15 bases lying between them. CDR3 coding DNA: TGTGCCAGCAGACCTTATACAGGGCCTTCACCCCTCCACTTT. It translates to CASRPYTGPSPLHF.

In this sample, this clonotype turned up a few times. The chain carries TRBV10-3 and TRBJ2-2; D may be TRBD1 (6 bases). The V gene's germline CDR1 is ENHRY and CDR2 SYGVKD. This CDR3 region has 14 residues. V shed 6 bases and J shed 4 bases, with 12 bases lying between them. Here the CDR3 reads CAISGQILTGELFF. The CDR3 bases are TGTGCCATCAGCGGACAGATTCTCACCGGGGAGCTGTTTTTT.

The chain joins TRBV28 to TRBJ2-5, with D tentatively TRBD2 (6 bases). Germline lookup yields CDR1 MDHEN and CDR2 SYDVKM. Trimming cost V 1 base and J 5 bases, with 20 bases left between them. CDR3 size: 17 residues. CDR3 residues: CASSLSGLAYEAETQYF. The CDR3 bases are TGTGCCAGCAGTTTATCCGGGCTAGCGTACGAAGCGGAGACCCAGTACTTC.

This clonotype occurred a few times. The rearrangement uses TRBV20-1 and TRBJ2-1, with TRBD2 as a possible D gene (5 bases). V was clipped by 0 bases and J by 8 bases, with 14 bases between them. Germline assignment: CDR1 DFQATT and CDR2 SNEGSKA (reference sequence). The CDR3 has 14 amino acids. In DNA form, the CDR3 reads TGCAGTGCTAGAGATCCGCGTACTAGGGATGAGCAGTTCTTC. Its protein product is CSARDPRTRDEQFF.

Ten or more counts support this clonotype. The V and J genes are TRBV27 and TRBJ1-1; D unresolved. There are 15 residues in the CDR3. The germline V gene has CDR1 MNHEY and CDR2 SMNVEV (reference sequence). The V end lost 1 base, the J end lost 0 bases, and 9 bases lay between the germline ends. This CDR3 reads CASSLYPEMNTEAFF. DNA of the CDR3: TGTGCCAGCAGTTTATACCCAGAGATGAACACTGAAGCTTTCTTT.

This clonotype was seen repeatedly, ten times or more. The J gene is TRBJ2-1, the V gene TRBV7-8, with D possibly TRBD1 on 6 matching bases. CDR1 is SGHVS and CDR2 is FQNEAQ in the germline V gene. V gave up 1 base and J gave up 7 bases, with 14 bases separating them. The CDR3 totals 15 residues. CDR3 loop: CASSLVTGSSNEQFF. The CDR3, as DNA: TGTGCCAGCAGCTTAGTAACAGGGAGTTCGAATGAGCAGTTCTTC.

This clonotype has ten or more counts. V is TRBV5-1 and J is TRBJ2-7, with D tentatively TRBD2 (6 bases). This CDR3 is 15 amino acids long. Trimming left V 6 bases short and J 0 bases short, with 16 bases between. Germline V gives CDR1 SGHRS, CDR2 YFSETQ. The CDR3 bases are TGCGCCAGCAAGATCGGGGGAGCGAGCTCCTACGAGCAGTACTTC. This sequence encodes CASKIGGASSYEQYF. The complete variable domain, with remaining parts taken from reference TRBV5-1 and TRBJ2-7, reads KAGVTQTPRYLIKTRGQQVTLSCSPISGHRSVSWYQQTPGQGLQFLFEYFSETQRNKGNFPGRFSGRQFSNSRSEMNVSTLELGDSALYLCASKIGGASSYEQYFGPGTRLTVT.